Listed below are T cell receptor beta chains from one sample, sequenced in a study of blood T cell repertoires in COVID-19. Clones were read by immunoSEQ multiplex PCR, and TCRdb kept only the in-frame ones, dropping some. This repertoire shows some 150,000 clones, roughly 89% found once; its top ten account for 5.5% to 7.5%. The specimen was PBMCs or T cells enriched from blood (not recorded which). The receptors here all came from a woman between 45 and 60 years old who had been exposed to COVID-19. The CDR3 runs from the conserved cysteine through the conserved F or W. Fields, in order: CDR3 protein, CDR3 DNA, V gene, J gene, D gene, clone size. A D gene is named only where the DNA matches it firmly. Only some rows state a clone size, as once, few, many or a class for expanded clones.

CDR3aa: CAISEGPRENYNSPLHF
CDR3nt: TGTGCCATCAGTGAGGGCCCAAGGGAGAACTATAATTCACCCCTCCACTTT
v_gene: TRBV10-3
j_gene: TRBJ1-6
d_gene: .
abundance: .

CDR3aa: CAISESTSGIGNEQFF
CDR3nt: TGTGCCATCAGTGAGTCCACTAGCGGGATAGGCAATGAGCAGTTCTTC
v_gene: TRBV10-3
j_gene: TRBJ2-1
d_gene: TRBD2
abundance: .

CDR3aa: CASSEALTSGYNEQFF
CDR3nt: TGCGCCAGCAGTGAGGCTCTTACTAGCGGATACAATGAGCAGTTCTTC
v_gene: TRBV10-1
j_gene: TRBJ2-1
d_gene: TRBD2
abundance: .

CDR3aa: CASSSAGGGNSPLHF
CDR3nt: TGTGCCAGCAGCTCAGCAGGGGGCGGTAATTCACCCCTCCACTTT
v_gene: TRBV7-2
j_gene: TRBJ1-6
d_gene: TRBD1
abundance: .

CDR3aa: CASLNNNEQFF
CDR3nt: TGTGCCAGCCTTAATAACAATGAGCAGTTCTTC
v_gene: TRBV2
j_gene: TRBJ2-1
d_gene: .
abundance: .

CDR3aa: CSVKGAHYEQYF
CDR3nt: TGCAGCGTTAAAGGGGCCCACTACGAGCAGTACTTC
v_gene: TRBV29-1
j_gene: TRBJ2-7
d_gene: .
abundance: once

CDR3aa: CATSWSGRVLQETQYF
CDR3nt: TGTGCCACCAGCTGGAGCGGGAGGGTTCTCCAAGAGACCCAGTACTTC
v_gene: TRBV15
j_gene: TRBJ2-5
d_gene: TRBD2
abundance: .

CDR3aa: CASSQCRDCYQPQHF
CDR3nt: TGCGCCAGCAGCCAATGCCGGGATTGCTATCAGCCCCAGCATTTT
v_gene: TRBV4-1
j_gene: TRBJ1-5
d_gene: .
abundance: .

CDR3aa: CASKAGDRRYGYTF
CDR3nt: TGTGCCAGTAAGGCTGGGGACAGGAGGTATGGCTACACCTTC
v_gene: TRBV19
j_gene: TRBJ1-2
d_gene: TRBD1
abundance: .

CDR3aa: CASSLYRDGYTF
CDR3nt: TGCGCCAGCAGTCTATACAGGGATGGCTACACCTTC
v_gene: TRBV10-2
j_gene: TRBJ1-2
d_gene: .
abundance: .

CDR3aa: CASSPRGTGNYGYTF
CDR3nt: TGTGCCAGCTCACCACGTGGGACAGGGAACTATGGCTACACCTTC
v_gene: TRBV18
j_gene: TRBJ1-2
d_gene: TRBD1
abundance: .

CDR3aa: CASSFPSTDTQYF
CDR3nt: TGTGCCAGCAGCTTCCCTAGCACAGATACGCAGTATTTT
v_gene: TRBV7-9
j_gene: TRBJ2-3
d_gene: .
abundance: .

CDR3aa: CASSFQGRTGELFF
CDR3nt: TGCGCCAGCAGCTTCCAGGGGCGCACCGGGGAGCTGTTTTTT
v_gene: TRBV5-1
j_gene: TRBJ2-2
d_gene: .
abundance: .

CDR3aa: CASSQTGAYTEAFF
CDR3nt: TGTGCCAGCAGTCAGACAGGGGCTTACACTGAAGCTTTCTTT
v_gene: TRBV11-2
j_gene: TRBJ1-1
d_gene: TRBD1
abundance: .

CDR3aa: CASSTADRDTEAFF
CDR3nt: TGTGCCAGCAGCACGGCGGACAGGGACACTGAAGCTTTCTTT
v_gene: TRBV5-6
j_gene: TRBJ1-1
d_gene: TRBD1
abundance: .

CDR3aa: CSSRQGNTEAFF
CDR3nt: TGCAGCTCACGACAGGGAAACACTGAAGCTTTCTTT
v_gene: TRBV29-1
j_gene: TRBJ1-1
d_gene: TRBD1
abundance: .

CDR3aa: CASSIGSVYNEQFF
CDR3nt: TGTGCCAGTAGTATAGGCAGCGTATACAATGAGCAGTTCTTC
v_gene: TRBV19
j_gene: TRBJ2-1
d_gene: .
abundance: .

CDR3aa: CASSLGPQTYEQYF
CDR3nt: TGTGCCAGCAGCTTGGGGCCCCAGACCTACGAGCAGTACTTC
v_gene: TRBV7-2
j_gene: TRBJ2-7
d_gene: .
abundance: .

CDR3aa: CASSLGGVGELFF
CDR3nt: TGTGCCAGCAGCTTAGGGGGAGTCGGGGAGCTGTTTTTT
v_gene: TRBV11-3
j_gene: TRBJ2-2
d_gene: .
abundance: .

CDR3aa: CASSQRTGADTEAFF
CDR3nt: TGTGCCAGCAGCCAACGCACAGGGGCGGACACTGAAGCTTTCTTT
v_gene: TRBV14
j_gene: TRBJ1-1
d_gene: TRBD1
abundance: .

CDR3aa: CASSLSIGVVGNQPQHF
CDR3nt: TGTGCCAGCAGTTTATCGATCGGGGTTGTCGGCAATCAGCCCCAGCATTTT
v_gene: TRBV27
j_gene: TRBJ1-5
d_gene: .
abundance: .

CDR3aa: CASSQGARVTYTF
CDR3nt: TGTGCCAGCAGCCAAGGTGCCAGGGTCACCTACACCTTC
v_gene: TRBV14
j_gene: TRBJ1-2
d_gene: .
abundance: few

CDR3aa: CASSPLAGNEQFF
CDR3nt: TGTGCCAGCAGCCCGCTCGCCGGCAATGAGCAGTTCTTC
v_gene: TRBV5-4
j_gene: TRBJ2-1
d_gene: .
abundance: .

CDR3aa: CASSYPQVGNTEAFF
CDR3nt: TGTGCCAGCAGTTACCCCCAGGTCGGGAACACTGAAGCTTTCTTT
v_gene: TRBV6-6
j_gene: TRBJ1-1
d_gene: .
abundance: .

CDR3aa: CASSPTGPYEQYF
CDR3nt: TGCGCCAGCAGCCCGACAGGACCCTACGAGCAGTACTTC
v_gene: TRBV5-1
j_gene: TRBJ2-7
d_gene: .
abundance: .

CDR3aa: CASSMVQGLSGANVLTF
CDR3nt: TGTGCCAGTAGTATGGTACAGGGTCTCTCTGGGGCCAACGTCCTGACTTTC
v_gene: TRBV19
j_gene: TRBJ2-6
d_gene: .
abundance: .

CDR3aa: CASSESGNSPLHF
CDR3nt: TGTGCCAGCAGTGAGAGCGGGAATTCACCCCTCCACTTT
v_gene: TRBV6-1
j_gene: TRBJ1-6
d_gene: .
abundance: .

CDR3aa: CASSAWTSGTTGNIQYF
CDR3nt: TGTGCCAGTAGTGCTTGGACTAGCGGGACTACCGGGAACATTCAGTACTTC
v_gene: TRBV19
j_gene: TRBJ2-4
d_gene: TRBD2
abundance: .

CDR3aa: CASSLAGTASYEQYF
CDR3nt: TGTGCCAGCAGCTTGGCCGGGACTGCCTCCTACGAGCAGTACTTC
v_gene: TRBV11-2
j_gene: TRBJ2-7
d_gene: .
abundance: .

CDR3aa: CASSSDRVGDQPQHF
CDR3nt: TGTGCCAGCAGCTCCGACAGGGTTGGGGATCAGCCCCAGCATTTT
v_gene: TRBV7-9
j_gene: TRBJ1-5
d_gene: TRBD1
abundance: .

CDR3aa: CASSPRDSPYEQYF
CDR3nt: TGTGCCAGCAGCCCCCGGGACAGCCCCTACGAGCAGTACTTC
v_gene: TRBV11-3
j_gene: TRBJ2-7
d_gene: TRBD1
abundance: .

CDR3aa: CASSLGRASYEQYF
CDR3nt: TGTGCCAGCAGCTTGGGCAGGGCCAGCTACGAGCAGTACTTC
v_gene: TRBV7-9
j_gene: TRBJ2-7
d_gene: .
abundance: .

CDR3aa: CASGLDNQPQHF
CDR3nt: TGTGCTAGTGGCCTAGATAATCAGCCCCAGCATTTT
v_gene: TRBV12-5
j_gene: TRBJ1-5
d_gene: .
abundance: few

CDR3aa: CASSQGQGTYEQYF
CDR3nt: TGCGCCAGCAGCCAGGGACAGGGGACCTACGAGCAGTACTTC
v_gene: TRBV4-1
j_gene: TRBJ2-7
d_gene: TRBD1
abundance: .

CDR3aa: CASILEGTDTQYF
CDR3nt: TGCGCCAGCATCCTGGAGGGGACAGATACGCAGTATTTT
v_gene: TRBV5-1
j_gene: TRBJ2-3
d_gene: .
abundance: .

CDR3aa: CAVRQDNQPQHF
CDR3nt: TGTGCCGTCCGACAGGACAATCAGCCCCAGCATTTT
v_gene: TRBV10-3
j_gene: TRBJ1-5
d_gene: .
abundance: .

CDR3aa: CASSYSTPGVVGELFF
CDR3nt: TGTGCCAGCAGTTACTCGACGCCGGGGGTGGTCGGGGAGCTGTTTTTT
v_gene: TRBV6-2/TRBV6-3
j_gene: TRBJ2-2
d_gene: .
abundance: .

CDR3aa: CASSELAASTDTQYF
CDR3nt: TGTGCCAGCAGTGAACTAGCGGCCAGCACAGATACGCAGTATTTT
v_gene: TRBV6-4
j_gene: TRBJ2-3
d_gene: TRBD2
abundance: .

CDR3aa: CASTPTSGGFDEQFF
CDR3nt: TGTGCCAGCACTCCCACTAGCGGGGGGTTCGATGAGCAGTTCTTC
v_gene: TRBV6-4
j_gene: TRBJ2-1
d_gene: TRBD2
abundance: .

CDR3aa: CASSLAGSSTDTQYF
CDR3nt: TGTGCCAGCAGTCTAGCGGGGAGTAGCACAGATACGCAGTATTTT
v_gene: TRBV3-1/TRBV3-2
j_gene: TRBJ2-3
d_gene: TRBD2
abundance: .

CDR3aa: CASRRQGLRRSGANVLTF
CDR3nt: TGTGCCAGCAGACGACAGGGGCTAAGACGCTCTGGGGCCAACGTCCTGACTTTC
v_gene: TRBV6-6
j_gene: TRBJ2-6
d_gene: TRBD1
abundance: .

CDR3aa: CASSQVSGRLSYEQYF
CDR3nt: TGTGCCAGCAGCCAAGTTTCGGGTCGGCTCTCCTACGAGCAGTACTTC
v_gene: TRBV14
j_gene: TRBJ2-7
d_gene: .
abundance: .

CDR3aa: CASSTAQGGNTEAFF
CDR3nt: TGTGCCAGTAGTACCGCGCAGGGAGGTAACACTGAAGCTTTCTTT
v_gene: TRBV19
j_gene: TRBJ1-1
d_gene: .
abundance: .

CDR3aa: CASSVAIGTRFTYNEQFF
CDR3nt: TGTGCCAGCAGCGTAGCTATCGGGACTAGATTTACTTACAATGAGCAGTTCTTC
v_gene: TRBV9
j_gene: TRBJ2-1
d_gene: TRBD2
abundance: .

CDR3aa: CASSPGTSGSSYEQYF
CDR3nt: TGTGCCAGCAGCCCGGGGACTAGCGGGAGTTCCTACGAGCAGTACTTC
v_gene: TRBV7-8
j_gene: TRBJ2-7
d_gene: TRBD2
abundance: .

CDR3aa: CASSVAARGGEKLFF
CDR3nt: TGTGCCAGCAGCGTAGCAGCCCGAGGTGGTGAAAAACTGTTTTTT
v_gene: TRBV9
j_gene: TRBJ1-4
d_gene: .
abundance: .